This TCR beta chain is drawn from a study of cytomegalovirus exposure and HLA in healthy donors. Of note for this clone: What it binds is not known.

The PCR ran on 60 Vbeta and 13 Jbeta primers. Generated by immunoSEQ multiplex PCR, the TCRdb table keeps only in-frame clones and is missing some. The top ten clones hold over 4% of a sample with around 100,000 clones, about 74% of them seen once. Overall study results and limits: A further, later analysis showed that HLA-associated TCR beta chains (compared with equally common others) were more clonally expanded. It was reported that the classifier diagnosed cytomegalovirus status with high specificity and sensitivity in both the original and validation cohorts.

Material: PBMCs. This clonotype was sampled from a man younger than 40 in good health and CMV-seropositive.

The CDR3 bases are TGTGCCAGCAGTCCCATAGGGCCCCAAACCGGGACAGGGGATGAAAAACTGTTTTTT. Translating gives CASSPIGPQTGTGDEKLFF. This rearrangement joins TRBV28 to TRBJ1-4; 10 bases map to TRBD1. Germline assignment: CDR1 MDHEN and CDR2 SYDVKM. This CDR3 comprises 19 residues. The ends lost 5 bases at V and 6 bases at J; junction bases unmatched: 18. Complete variable domain (other parts from reference TRBV28 and TRBJ1-4): DVKVTQSSRYLVKRTGEKVFLECVQDMDHENMFWYRQDPGLGLRLIYFSYDVKMKEKGDIPEGYSVSREKKERFSLILESASTNQTSMYLCASSPIGPQTGTGDEKLFFGSGTQLSVL.